This section outlines one T cell receptor beta chain sequence together with its context. This clone was recorded once. What this receptor recognizes is not known. The record has no base qualities; no much larger clone is one base away. The library was prepared using the immunoSEQ multiplex PCR assay. The multiplex PCR relied on a mix of 60 forward primers for TCR Vbeta segments and 13 reverse primers for TCR Jbeta segments. A multiplex PCR assay on genomic DNA amplified the CDR3 region of rearranged TCR beta genes. The amplified TCR beta libraries were sequenced on the Illumina HiSeq System as 87-base-pair reads. In the original analysis: Across the roughly 600 repertoires, a later analysis counted about 81 million unique TCR beta chains, approximately 12 million of which were shared by at least two donors. Raw reads were error-corrected and collapsed into unique sequences by a nearest-neighbor algorithm in which closely related sequences were merged to remove PCR and sequencing errors. To assign V, D and J gene segments, CDR3 sequences were aligned to IMGT reference sequences. For a sequence to be retained, at least a six-nucleotide match to both a V gene segment and a J gene segment was required. A rearrangement was called productive if the CDR3 had no stop codons and remained in frame with V and J, and every other rearrangement was called non-productive. Following IMGT convention, CDR3 was defined as the stretch from the second conserved V-encoded cysteine up to the conserved J-encoded phenylalanine. The earlier analysis of about 530 of the donors excluded any sequence lacking an unambiguous match to a single V gene segment. In an earlier analysis of 587 of the donors, V segments were called functional above 56.7% productive rearrangements and were called segregating when the between-donor standard deviation exceeded 5%. A statistical classification framework was built for diagnosing cytomegalovirus status from the catalog of TCR beta chain sequences. A later analysis assigned V and J genes by comparing TCR nucleotide sequences with IMGT/GENE-DB human TR gene sequences. Using the TCRdist pipeline, a later analysis assigned CDR3 sequences along with most-parsimonious VDJ recombination scenarios. In a later analysis, each TCR beta chain was defined by its CDR3 amino acid sequence together with its V-gene family, and reads without a unique V-gene family were excluded. A later analysis removed 500 to 650 highly shared, low-generation-probability nucleotide sequences to deal with suspected cross-contamination and a sequencing artifact. A later analysis calculated a clonal expansion index for each public chain from normalized within-repertoire ranks of inferred template counts. A later analysis computed generation probabilities with a VDJ recombination model fitted to out-of-frame rearrangements, and checked the results against IGoR. In a later analysis, hypergeometric tests were used to score TCR-TCR, TCR-HLA and TCR-CMV co-occurrence, with a repertoire-size bias correction applied to TCR pairs. False discovery rates were estimated in a later analysis by permuting HLA or CMV assignments 20 times. In a later analysis, co-occurring TCRs were grouped using DBSCAN, with TCRdist sequence similarity added in when clustering inside HLA-allele-positive subsets. Repertoires with fewer than 30,000 or more than 120,000 public chains were left out of co-occurrence clustering, as were a handful of repertoires with anomalous nucleotide sharing. Held by TCRdb, this immuneACCESS table contains in-frame sequences only and omits some clones. Under half of the omission traces to an unresolved V gene where checked; the cause of the rest is unknown. That table is the source of V, J and clone size, and D and trimming were worked out from the DNA. Here the sample has about 120,000 clones; about 74% occur a single time. The biggest ten clones account for less than 3.5% of the sample.

The data belong to a study of cytomegalovirus exposure and HLA in healthy donors (dated by TCRdb to the late 2010s). For the wider study: According to an earlier analysis of a few hundred of the donors, 200 million or so T cells yielded 117 million unique TCR beta sequences and about 300 Gb of sequence data. About 310 gigabases of sequencing data and around 87 million unique TCR sequences were included in an early release covering under 650 HLA-typed donors. Of the 350 to 450 genotyped donors, about 80% fell in the genetic ancestry cluster associated with self-reported Caucasian donors. The study aimed to test whether signatures of past pathogen exposure could be identified by cataloging public T cell receptors. The study used immunosequencing to profile the T cell repertoires of hundreds of subjects and linked those repertoires to cytomegalovirus serostatus. Besides the first cohort of 550 to 750 subjects, a separate validation cohort made up of 95 to 150 different subjects was used. To predict cytomegalovirus infection status, the study brought together high-throughput TCR immunosequencing, statistical association of individual TCRs with disease status, and machine learning. To study patterns of TCR occurrence, a later analysis re-analyzed previously published TCR beta repertoires from 500 to 850 donors and added high-resolution HLA genotyping. Rather than drawing on any new phenotypic data, the later analysis identified candidate immune exposures from TCR beta sequences and the way those sequences occurred across donors. In an earlier analysis of 550 to 700 of the donors, high-throughput TCR beta sequencing was used to judge whether each TCR beta V gene segment behaved as functional or pseudogenic. Alongside the repertoire data, information on donor age, sex, ethnicity and CMV serostatus was compiled. Genome-wide SNP genotypes for about three fifths of the roughly 670 donors were used in a later genetic analysis, which treated that subset as a discovery cohort. Every discovery cohort repertoire had been produced on one sequencing platform. HLA typing covered class I and class II loci at four-digit resolution. Typing coverage varied by locus: about 620-630 donors for A, B, C, DRB1 and DQB1; approximately 500 for DQA1; 606 for DPA1; 450 to 480 for DPB1. Roughly 5 DR-DQ haplotypes were treated as single units for association and clustering because of strong linkage in the cohort. Among roughly 400 genotyped donors of the cohort, an average of about 240,000 unique TCR beta nucleotide sequences was sequenced per donor, of which 15% to 20% were non-productive.

The cohort comprised fewer than 750 healthy bone marrow donors. At the time of sampling, every cohort member was nominally healthy, though immune exposures that went unrecorded were likely present. The donor was CMV seropositive and belonged to the group of over 250 seropositive cohort members. A peripheral blood sample was provided by each donor, and peripheral blood mononuclear cells were used for TCR beta sequencing. The Qiagen DNeasy Blood Extraction Kit was used to extract genomic DNA from the blood cell samples. Broad study findings and their caveats: In the study, roughly 160 TCR beta chains were listed as associated with cytomegalovirus. According to a later analysis, TCR association rates differed among HLA loci, with DRB1 alleles showing the most associated TCRs and HLA-C alleles showing the fewest. It was suggested by the authors that the approach could potentially be generalized to other disease states and immunological phenotypes. The only immune exposure information available for the cohort was CMV serostatus. Compared with the roughly 700-donor mean, donors in an Asian-associated ancestry cluster had fewer N-insertions in productive TCRs, according to a later genetic analysis. Assigning TCR associations to individual alleles was difficult when HLA alleles, especially DR and DQ, strongly co-occurred. The presence/absence analyses assumed that sequencing depth was roughly uniform across donors, and that assumption may not be true. Most TCR sequences were seen in very few donors, while some public TCRs were found in many individuals. In an earlier analysis of around 600 of the donors, most TCR beta V segments appeared in productive rearrangements about 90% or about 30% of the time, broadly matching IMGT annotations. In this cohort, only TCR beta chains were sequenced, and detectable features were limited by the absence of alpha or paired-chain data. The classifier was reported to diagnose cytomegalovirus status with high specificity and sensitivity in both the original cohort and the validation cohort. HLA typing was unavailable for some donors at each locus, so association tests used only the typed subset. According to a later analysis, parvovirus B19, influenza, CMV and Epstein-Barr virus appeared linked to several top co-occurrence clusters. A cluster of highly shared sequence variants was judged likely to represent a technical artifact of the sequencing pipeline. The earlier analysis of approximately 590 of the donors excluded seventeen rarely observed V segments, including chromosome 9 orphons, because counts were too low. According to a later analysis, most CMV-associated TCR beta chains appeared to be HLA-restricted, and the HLA associations seemed to be driven largely by CMV exposure. A later analysis found that HLA-associated TCR beta chains were more clonally expanded and had lower generation probabilities than equally common non-associated chains. In a later genetic analysis, a missense DCLRE1C variant was associated with V-gene and J-gene trimming of TCR beta chains, and the association was replicated in an independent cohort. Linkage disequilibrium might explain the correlated functional status among segregating V segments, but an unknown experimental factor could not be excluded. A few of the identified cytomegalovirus-associated TCR beta chains were confirmed in vitro to be specific for cytomegalovirus antigens. Specific HLA alleles were associated with roughly 16,000 TCR beta sequences at a false discovery rate of 0.05 in a later analysis. A further reported finding was that TCR beta sequences accurately predicted the HLA-A and HLA-B alleles for most subjects in the first cohort.

This receptor was obtained from a woman aged 40-49 years in good health and CMV-seropositive. Specimen: PBMCs.

The CDR3 region reads CASSLSREQYF. The nucleotide sequence reads TGTGCCAGCAGCTTAAGCAGGGAGCAGTACTTC. Recombination linked TRBV11-2 to TRBJ2-7, with the D segment identity uncertain. CDR1 and CDR2 are drawn from the germline V gene: SGHAT, FQNNGV. The junction shows trimming of 2 bases on V and 7 bases on J, plus 6 bases between the germline ends. The CDR3 sequence holds 11 residues, the cysteine and phenylalanine included. Just CDR3 DNA is preserved here, 33 bases in frame from base 1. Reference TRBV11-2 and TRBJ2-7 proteins supply the regions before and after the CDR3; the full variable domain is: EAGVAQSPRYKIIEKRQSVAFWCNPISGHATLYWYQQILGQGPKLLIQFQNNGVVDDSQLPKDRFSAERLKGVDSTLKIQPAKLEDSAVYLCASSLSREQYFGPGTRLTVT.